Presented here are 24 T cell receptor beta chains from one specimen sequenced in a study of T cells in tuberculosis. This table comes from immunoSEQ multiplex PCR, and its TCRdb copy is limited to in-frame clones, with some not included. This table holds over 30,000 clones, around 97% found once. The sample consisted of PBMCs. All receptors derive from a donor aged 5 to 30 with latent tuberculosis or without tuberculosis infection.

Written as DNA, the CDR3 is TGTGCCAGCAGCTCTTTTCCTAGCGGGGGGTTCGATACGCAGTATTTT. It encodes CASSSFPSGGFDTQYF. This rearrangement joins TRBV5-6 to TRBJ2-3, with 11 bases identical to TRBD2. Germline lookup yields CDR1 SGHDT and CDR2 YYEEEE. There are 16 residues in the CDR3. V shed 3 bases, J shed 6 bases, and the junction held 9 bases outside the gene matches.

For the CDR3, the DNA is TGTGCCAGCAGCTCCAGGGGTCGTGAAGCTTTCTTT. Protein sequence: CASSSRGREAFF. This rearrangement joins TRBV7-9 to TRBJ1-1; D is possibly TRBD1 (6 bases). The CDR3 extends over 12 amino acids. Trimming cost V 4 bases and J 7 bases, with 10 bases left between them. From germline, CDR1 is SEHNR and CDR2 FQNEAQ (reference sequence).

J is TRBJ2-1 and V is TRBV27; 12 bases match TRBD2. Germline CDR1 is MNHEY and CDR2 is SMNVEV (reference sequence). This CDR3 spans 15 amino acids. Germline trimming cut 6 bases from V and 10 bases from J; bases unmatched to any gene: 10. CDR3 sequence reads: CASSPTSGGLLEQFF. The CDR3 nucleotides are TGTGCCAGCAGCCCGACTAGCGGGGGCCTCTTGGAGCAGTTCTTC.

This chain connects TRBV7-9 to TRBJ1-2; 7 nucleotides line up with TRBD1. Looked up from germline, CDR1 is SEHNR and CDR2 is FQNEAQ (reference sequence). V gave up 3 bases and J gave up 5 bases; unmatched junction bases: 12. This CDR3 is 16 amino acids long. The CDR3 DNA is TGTGCCAGCAGCTTGGGGGACAGCGGTACCGCTTATGGCTACACCTTC. Its translation: CASSLGDSGTAYGYTF.

This chain links TRBV2 with TRBJ2-7, with D unclear. The CDR3 covers 13 residues. CDR1 and CDR2 (germline): SNHLY, FYNNEI. V was clipped by 7 bases and J by 1 base, with 11 bases between them. The chain's CDR3 is CASKSSKSYEQYF. CDR3 DNA sequence: TGTGCCAGCAAGAGTAGCAAATCCTACGAGCAGTACTTC.

This chain connects TRBV7-9 to TRBJ1-1, with 9 nucleotides matching TRBD1. Germline lookup yields CDR1 SEHNR and CDR2 FQNEAQ (reference sequence). V lost 5 bases to trimming and J lost 4 bases; unmatched junction nucleotides: 5. The CDR3 sequence is 14 residues long. The CDR3 nucleotides are TGTGCCAGCAGCCTAGACAGGGGGTCCACTGAAGCTTTCTTT. Translating gives CASSLDRGSTEAFF.

The J gene is TRBJ2-2, the V gene TRBV27; possibly TRBD1 for D (6 bases). V lost 0 bases to trimming and J lost 6 bases, with 11 bases between them. The CDR3 runs 15 residues. CDR1 is MNHEY and CDR2 is SMNVEV in the germline V gene (reference sequence). The CDR3: CASSLSQGISGELFF. The CDR3 bases are TGTGCCAGCAGTTTATCCCAGGGGATCTCCGGGGAGCTGTTTTTT.

The chain recombines TRBV7-3 with TRBJ1-5; the D is unclear. V lost 1 base to trimming and J lost 4 bases, with 5 bases between them. The CDR3 spans 13 residues. CDR1 is SGHTA and CDR2 is FQGTGA in the germline V gene. The CDR3 bases are TGTGCCAGCAGCTTAAACATAAATCAGCCCCAGCATTTT. This codes for CASSLNINQPQHF.

The CDR3 DNA is TGTGCCAGCAGTGAATGGGCGGGGGGCGCCTACGAGCAGTACTTC. It is translated as CASSEWAGGAYEQYF. V usage is TRBV25-1 and J usage is TRBJ2-7; TRBD2 matches at 8 bases. In germline, CDR1 is MGHDK, CDR2 SYGVNS. The trim removed 1 base at V and 2 bases at J, leaving 4 bases unmatched. There are 15 residues in the CDR3.

The rearrangement uses TRBV6-1 and TRBJ1-2, with 9 bases that match TRBD1. V dropped 1 base and J dropped 7; count of bases not matched to a gene: 10. CDR1 is MNHNS and CDR2 is SASEGT in the germline V gene. This CDR3 has 16 amino acids. The CDR3 bases are TGTGCCAGCAGTGAAGGGATACAGGGGGCGCGCGGTGGCTACACCTTC. Translated, it gives CASSEGIQGARGGYTF.

V and J are TRBV9 and TRBJ2-7, with D perhaps matching TRBD1 (5 bases). Germline assignment: CDR1 SGDLS and CDR2 YYNGEE. This CDR3 is 16 amino acids long. V shed 1 base and J shed 4 bases, with 18 bases lying between them. The CDR3 DNA reads TGTGCCAGCAGCGTAAGGGGTGAGGCAGGAACGTACGAGCAGTACTTC. This sequence encodes CASSVRGEAGTYEQYF.

This chain uses TRBV30 with TRBJ2-3; the D gene is possibly TRBD1 (6 bases). The CDR3 has 14 amino acids. Germline loops: CDR1 GTSNPN, CDR2 SVGIG (reference sequence). V dropped 4 bases and J dropped 9 bases, with 20 bases sitting between them. CDR3 residues: CAWTAGGEGLTQYF. In nucleotides, the CDR3 is TGTGCCTGGACCGCTGGGGGCGAAGGGTTAACGCAGTATTTT.

The chain links TRBV2 to TRBJ2-3, with D tentatively TRBD2 (6 bases). The CDR3 is 14 residues long. Trimming removed 7 bases at V and 3 bases at J, with 14 bases between. The germline V gene has CDR1 SNHLY and CDR2 FYNNEI. In nucleotides, the CDR3 is TGTGCCAGCAAAGGGACTTACGGGACAGATACGCAGTATTTT. It encodes CASKGTYGTDTQYF.

CDR3 bases: TGTGCCAGCAGCTTAGTTAGCGGGGGGCGTGGAGCGAACACCGGGGAGCTGTTTTTT. Translation gives CASSLVSGGRGANTGELFF. The chain joins TRBV13 to TRBJ2-2, with TRBD2 matching over 10 bases. This CDR3 has 19 amino acids. V was pared by 1 base and J by 0 bases, with 8 bases of the junction left unmatched. Germline CDR1 reads PRHDT; CDR2 reads FYEKMQ (reference sequence). Drawing the rest from reference TRBV13 and TRBJ2-2, the complete variable domain is AAGVIQSPRHLIKEKRETATLKCYPIPRHDTVYWYQQGPGQDPQFLISFYEKMQSDKGSIPDRFSAQQFSDYHSELNMSSLELGDSALYFCASSLVSGGRGANTGELFFGEGSRLTVL.

V usage is TRBV12-5 and J usage is TRBJ2-2; D possibly corresponds to TRBD2 (6 bases). Germline CDR1 reads LGHNT; CDR2 reads FRNRAP. This CDR3 has 14 residues. The germline V and J ends were trimmed by 4 bases and 6 bases, with 12 bases remaining between them. The DNA for the CDR3 is TGTGCTAGTGGTTCCCGGACTATGGCCGGGGAGCTGTTTTTT. Its protein product is CASGSRTMAGELFF.

The chain employs TRBV27 and TRBJ2-3; 14 nucleotides match TRBD2. The J segment lost 8 bases and the V segment lost 1 base, leaving 14 bases of the junction unmatched. Germline V CDR1 and CDR2: MNHEY, SMNVEV (reference sequence). The CDR3 is 19 amino acids. In DNA, the CDR3 is TGTGCCAGCAGTTTATTCGGGACTAGCGGGAGCCTACTCCCCGGTACGCAGTATTTT. Translated, it gives CASSLFGTSGSLLPGTQYF.

This chain links TRBV29-1 with TRBJ1-3; 8 positions match TRBD1. The CDR3 consists of 14 residues. Germline V lookup: CDR1 SQVTM, CDR2 ANQGSEA. Trimming took 0 bases from V and 3 from J; bases not matched to a gene: 1. Here the CDR3 reads CSVEDRGRGNTIYF. For the CDR3, the DNA is TGCAGCGTTGAAGACAGGGGGCGTGGAAACACCATATATTTT.

The CDR3 spells CASSSTGTGVYEQYF. The CDR3 nucleotides are TGTGCCAGTAGTTCCACCGGGACAGGGGTCTACGAGCAGTACTTC. J is TRBJ2-7 and V is TRBV19, with 10 positions matching TRBD1. This CDR3 comprises 15 residues. After removal of 5 bases from V and 3 bases from J, the junction contained 7 bases not matched to a gene. CDR1 is LNHDA, CDR2 SQIVND, per germline (reference sequence).

The genes are TRBV19 and TRBJ1-1, with 7 bases matching TRBD1. Germline assignment: CDR1 LNHDA and CDR2 SQIVND (reference sequence). The CDR3 spans 13 residues. The ends lost 5 bases at V and 6 bases at J; junction bases unmatched: 6. The CDR3 nucleotides read TGTGCCAGTAGTCAGGGGGGAGGCGCTGAAGCTTTCTTT. The encoded protein is CASSQGGGAEAFF.

V usage is TRBV7-3 and J usage is TRBJ1-2, with 10 bases lining up with TRBD1. V shed 6 bases, J shed 5 bases, and the junction held 9 bases outside the gene matches. The germline gives CDR1 SGHTA, CDR2 FQGTGA. The length of the CDR3 is 15 residues. The CDR3 here is CASSTGQGRVYGYTF. The DNA of the CDR3 is TGTGCCAGCAGTACGGGACAGGGGCGCGTTTATGGCTACACCTTC.

The chain joins TRBV2 to TRBJ1-4, with D possibly being TRBD1 (6 bases). The length of the CDR3 is 14 residues. Trimming shortened V by 5 bases and J by 7 bases, and 14 bases separated the two germline ends. Looked up from germline, CDR1 is SNHLY and CDR2 is FYNNEI. CDR3 DNA sequence: TGTGCCAGCAGTTCAAACAGGGTCGGTGAAAAACTGTTTTTT. It translates to CASSSNRVGEKLFF.

This chain connects TRBV19 to TRBJ1-3, with TRBD1 matching over 7 bases. The CDR3 runs 15 residues. CDR1 LNHDA and CDR2 SQIVND come from the germline V gene (reference sequence). The junction had 3 bases not matched to a gene; V was cut back by 4 bases and J by 0 bases. CDR3 sequence reads: CASSNRDSSGNTIYF. CDR3 DNA sequence: TGTGCCAGTAGTAACCGGGACAGCTCTGGAAACACCATATATTTT.

The rearrangement joins TRBV5-1 to TRBJ2-5; 9 bases match TRBD1. The V gene's germline CDR1 is SGHRS and CDR2 YFSETQ. The CDR3 is 15 amino acids. The ends lost 1 base at V and 2 bases at J; junction bases unmatched: 3. DNA of the CDR3: TGCGCCAGCAGCTTGATCGGGACAGGGCAAGAGACCCAGTACTTC. It encodes CASSLIGTGQETQYF.

The chain is built from TRBV6-5 and TRBJ1-2; TRBD1 agrees at 10 bases. The CDR3 has 13 amino acids. In germline, CDR1 is MNHEY, CDR2 SVGAGI. Trimming took 5 bases from V and 9 from J; bases not matched to a gene: 6. CDR3 region: CASSTDRGLSYTF. CDR3 DNA sequence: TGTGCCAGCAGTACAGACAGGGGGCTTAGCTACACCTTC.